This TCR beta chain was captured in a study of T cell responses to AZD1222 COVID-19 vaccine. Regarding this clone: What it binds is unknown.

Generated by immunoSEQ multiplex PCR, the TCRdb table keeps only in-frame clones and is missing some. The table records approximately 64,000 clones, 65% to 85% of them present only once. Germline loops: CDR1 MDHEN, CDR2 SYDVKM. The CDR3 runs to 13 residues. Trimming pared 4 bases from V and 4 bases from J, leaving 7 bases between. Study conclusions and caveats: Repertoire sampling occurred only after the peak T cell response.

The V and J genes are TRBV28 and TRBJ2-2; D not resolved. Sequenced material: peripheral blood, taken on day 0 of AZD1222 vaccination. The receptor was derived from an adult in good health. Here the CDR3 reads CASSSRVTGELFF. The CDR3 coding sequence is TGTGCCAGCAGTTCCCGCGTCACCGGGGAGCTGTTTTTT.